The entry that follows covers one T cell receptor beta chain sequence. Its antigen is still unknown. The data were obtained in a study of cytomegalovirus exposure and HLA in healthy donors. This CDR3 is 15 amino acids long. CDR1 is SGDLS, CDR2 YYNGEE, per germline. Trimming at V came to 3 bases and at J to 4 bases, leaving 8 bases not matched to a gene. This PCR relied on a set of 60 Vbeta primers and 13 Jbeta primers. The method was immunoSEQ multiplex PCR; TCRdb's version includes in-frame clones alone and lacks a portion of them. The ten top clones account for less than 4.5%, within a sample of around 100,000 clones. Study-level results: It was reported that TCR beta sequences correctly inferred the HLA-A and HLA-B alleles for most subjects.

J is TRBJ1-2 and V is TRBV9, with 8 bases identical to TRBD1. Sequencing was done on a sample of PBMCs. This clonotype originated in a man aged 30 to 39 in good health and CMV-seronegative. The CDR3 is CASSEGQGPLYGYTF. Here the CDR3 DNA reads TGTGCCAGCAGCGAAGGACAGGGCCCCCTCTATGGCTACACCTTC. Supplemented by reference TRBV9 and TRBJ1-2, the full variable domain reads DSGVTQTPKHLITATGQRVTLRCSPRSGDLSVYWYQQSLDQGLQFLIQYYNGEERAKGNILERFSAQQFPDLHSELNLSSLELGDSALYFCASSEGQGPLYGYTFGSGTRLTVV.